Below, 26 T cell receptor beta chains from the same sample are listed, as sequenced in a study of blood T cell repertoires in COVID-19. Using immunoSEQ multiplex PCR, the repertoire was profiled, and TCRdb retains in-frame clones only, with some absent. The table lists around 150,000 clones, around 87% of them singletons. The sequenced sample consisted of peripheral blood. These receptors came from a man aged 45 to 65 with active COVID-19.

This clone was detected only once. The chain's CDR3 is CASLSGQTFNYGYTF. In nucleotides, the CDR3 is TGTGCCAGTCTATCGGGACAGACTTTTAACTATGGCTACACCTTC. This chain joins TRBV6-6 and TRBJ1-2, with TRBD1 identical over 7 bases. J lost 1 base, V lost 9 bases, and 11 bases had no gene match. In germline, CDR1 is MNHNY, CDR2 SVGAGI (reference sequence). The CDR3 spans 15 residues.

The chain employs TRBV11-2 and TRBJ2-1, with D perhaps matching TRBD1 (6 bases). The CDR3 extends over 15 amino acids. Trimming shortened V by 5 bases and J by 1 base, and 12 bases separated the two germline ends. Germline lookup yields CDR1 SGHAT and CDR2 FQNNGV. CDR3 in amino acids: CASSPTGISYNEQFF. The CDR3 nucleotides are TGTGCCAGCAGCCCTACAGGGATTTCCTACAATGAGCAGTTCTTC.

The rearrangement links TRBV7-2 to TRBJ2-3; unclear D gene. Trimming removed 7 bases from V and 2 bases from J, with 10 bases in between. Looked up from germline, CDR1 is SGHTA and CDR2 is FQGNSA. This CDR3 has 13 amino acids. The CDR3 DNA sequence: TGTGCCAGCACCGTGGGCCCCACAGATACGCAGTATTTT. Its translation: CASTVGPTDTQYF.

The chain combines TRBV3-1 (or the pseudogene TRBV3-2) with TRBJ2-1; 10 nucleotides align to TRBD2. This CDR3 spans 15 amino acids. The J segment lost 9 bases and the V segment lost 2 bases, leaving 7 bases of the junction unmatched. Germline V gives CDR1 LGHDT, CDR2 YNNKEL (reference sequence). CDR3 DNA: TGTGCCAGCAGCCAATTCAGCGGGGGGGCCCTTGAGCAGTTCTTC. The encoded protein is CASSQFSGGALEQFF.

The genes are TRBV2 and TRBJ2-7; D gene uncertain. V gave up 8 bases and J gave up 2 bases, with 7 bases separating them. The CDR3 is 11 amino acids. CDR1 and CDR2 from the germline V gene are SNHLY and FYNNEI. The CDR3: CASAVAYEQYF. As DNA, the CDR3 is TGTGCCAGCGCGGTTGCCTACGAGCAGTACTTC.

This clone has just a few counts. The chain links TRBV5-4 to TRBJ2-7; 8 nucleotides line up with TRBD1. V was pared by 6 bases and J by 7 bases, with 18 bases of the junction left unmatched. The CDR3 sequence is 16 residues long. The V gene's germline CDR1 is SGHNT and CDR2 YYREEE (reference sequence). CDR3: CASTPGGAGGEGEQYF. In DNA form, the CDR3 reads TGTGCCAGCACACCAGGAGGGGCAGGGGGCGAAGGAGAGCAGTACTTC.

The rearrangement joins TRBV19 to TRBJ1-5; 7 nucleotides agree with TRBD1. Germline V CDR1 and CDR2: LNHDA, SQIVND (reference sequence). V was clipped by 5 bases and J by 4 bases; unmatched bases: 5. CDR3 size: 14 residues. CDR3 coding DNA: TGTGCCAGTAGTTCTAGACAGGGTAATCAGCCCCAGCATTTT. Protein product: CASSSRQGNQPQHF.

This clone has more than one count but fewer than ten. The CDR3 protein is CASSSRTGANTEAFF. The DNA for the CDR3 is TGTGCCAGCAGCTCGAGGACAGGTGCGAACACTGAAGCTTTCTTT. The chain employs TRBV7-6 and TRBJ1-1; TRBD1 aligns across 7 bases. This CDR3 contains 15 residues. Germline CDR1 is SGHVS and CDR2 is FNYEAQ. V shed 4 bases and J 1 base; nucleotides not matched to a gene: 6.

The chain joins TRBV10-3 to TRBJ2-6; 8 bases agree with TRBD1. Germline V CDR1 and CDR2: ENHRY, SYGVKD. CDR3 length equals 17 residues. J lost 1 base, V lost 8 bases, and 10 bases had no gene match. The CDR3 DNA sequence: TGTGCCATCGGACAGGGCTTATACCTTTCTGGGGCCAACGTCCTGACTTTC. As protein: CAIGQGLYLSGANVLTF.

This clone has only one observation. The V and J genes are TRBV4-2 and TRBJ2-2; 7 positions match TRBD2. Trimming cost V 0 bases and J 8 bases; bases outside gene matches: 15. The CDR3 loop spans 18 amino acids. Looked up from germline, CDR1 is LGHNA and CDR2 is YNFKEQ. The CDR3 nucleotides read TGTGCCAGCAGCCAAGATCGTGCGGCTAGCGGTCTGGCGGGGGAGCTGTTTTTT. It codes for CASSQDRAASGLAGELFF.

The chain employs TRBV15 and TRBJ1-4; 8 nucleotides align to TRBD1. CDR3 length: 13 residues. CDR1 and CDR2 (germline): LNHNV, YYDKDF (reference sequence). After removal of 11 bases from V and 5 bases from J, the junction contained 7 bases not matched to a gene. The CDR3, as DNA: TGTGCCGCCGGGACAGGCCGAAATGAAAAACTGTTTTTT. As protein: CAAGTGRNEKLFF.

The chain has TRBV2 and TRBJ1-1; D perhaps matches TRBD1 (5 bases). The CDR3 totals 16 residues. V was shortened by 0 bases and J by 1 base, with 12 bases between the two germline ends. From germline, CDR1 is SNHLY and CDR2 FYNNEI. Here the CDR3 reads CASSEALRGGNTEAFF. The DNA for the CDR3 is TGTGCCAGCAGTGAAGCGCTTCGGGGGGGGAACACTGAAGCTTTCTTT.

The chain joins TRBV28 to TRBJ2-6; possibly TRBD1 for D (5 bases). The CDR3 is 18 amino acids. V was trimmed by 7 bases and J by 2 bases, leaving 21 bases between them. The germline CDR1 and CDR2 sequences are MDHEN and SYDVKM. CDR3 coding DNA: TGTGCCAGCAAACACCCAGGGCTGACCGAAACTGGGGCCAACGTCCTGACTTTC. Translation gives CASKHPGLTETGANVLTF. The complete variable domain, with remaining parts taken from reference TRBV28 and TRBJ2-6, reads DVKVTQSSRYLVKRTGEKVFLECVQDMDHENMFWYRQDPGLGLRLIYFSYDVKMKEKGDIPEGYSVSREKKERFSLILESASTNQTSMYLCASKHPGLTETGANVLTFGAGSRLTVL.

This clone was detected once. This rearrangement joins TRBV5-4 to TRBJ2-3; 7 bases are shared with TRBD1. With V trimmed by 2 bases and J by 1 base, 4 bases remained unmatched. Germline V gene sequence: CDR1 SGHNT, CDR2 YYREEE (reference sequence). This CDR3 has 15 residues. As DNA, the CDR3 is TGTGCCAGCAGCTTCCTCGGACAGGGCACAGATACGCAGTATTTT. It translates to CASSFLGQGTDTQYF.

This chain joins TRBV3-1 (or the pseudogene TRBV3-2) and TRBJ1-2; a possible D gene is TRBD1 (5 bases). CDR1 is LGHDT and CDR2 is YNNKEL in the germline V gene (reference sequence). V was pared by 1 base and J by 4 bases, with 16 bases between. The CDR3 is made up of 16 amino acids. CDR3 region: CASSQGTWQQGYGYTF. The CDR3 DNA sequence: TGTGCCAGCAGCCAAGGTACCTGGCAGCAGGGCTATGGCTACACCTTC.

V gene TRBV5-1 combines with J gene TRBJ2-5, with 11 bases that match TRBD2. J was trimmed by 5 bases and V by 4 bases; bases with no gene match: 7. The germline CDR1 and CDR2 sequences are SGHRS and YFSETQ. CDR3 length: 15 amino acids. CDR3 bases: TGCGCCAGCAGCCTAGCGGGGGGATTCATGGAGACCCAGTACTTC. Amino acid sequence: CASSLAGGFMETQYF.

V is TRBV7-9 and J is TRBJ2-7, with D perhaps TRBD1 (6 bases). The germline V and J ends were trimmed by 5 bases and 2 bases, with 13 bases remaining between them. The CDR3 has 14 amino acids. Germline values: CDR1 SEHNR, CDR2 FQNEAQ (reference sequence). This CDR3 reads CASSLRDIAYEQYF. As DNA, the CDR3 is TGTGCCAGCAGCCTAAGGGACATCGCCTACGAGCAGTACTTC. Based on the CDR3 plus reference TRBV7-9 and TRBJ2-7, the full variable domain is DTGVSQNPRHKITKRGQNVTFRCDPISEHNRLYWYRQTLGQGPEFLTYFQNEAQLEKSRLLSDRFSAERPKGSFSTLEIQRTEQGDSAMYLCASSLRDIAYEQYFGPGTRLTVT.

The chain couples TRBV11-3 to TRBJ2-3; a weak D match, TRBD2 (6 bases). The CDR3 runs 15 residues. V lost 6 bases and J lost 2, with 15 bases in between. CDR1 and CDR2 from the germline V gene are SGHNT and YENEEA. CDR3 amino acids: CASSLVGTSTDTQYF. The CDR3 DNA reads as TGTGCCAGCAGTCTAGTTGGGACTTCCACAGATACGCAGTATTTT.

The chain's CDR3 is CASHAPGQTAQEQFF. Here the CDR3 DNA reads TGTGCCAGCCACGCACCGGGACAGACAGCCCAAGAGCAGTTCTTC. The chain combines TRBV18 with TRBJ2-1, with 7 bases aligning to TRBD1. The CDR3 loop spans 15 amino acids. Trimming cost V 8 bases and J 10 bases; bases outside gene matches: 17. Germline V CDR1 and CDR2: KGHSH, LQKENI.

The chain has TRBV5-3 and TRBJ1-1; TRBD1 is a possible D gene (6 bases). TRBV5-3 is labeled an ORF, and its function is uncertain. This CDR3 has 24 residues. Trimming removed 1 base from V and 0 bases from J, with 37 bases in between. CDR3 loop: CARSLLWTRDRPTPTENMNTEAFF. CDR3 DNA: TGTGCCAGAAGCTTGCTCTGGACACGTGACAGGCCCACTCCGACCGAAAATATGAACACTGAAGCTTTCTTT.

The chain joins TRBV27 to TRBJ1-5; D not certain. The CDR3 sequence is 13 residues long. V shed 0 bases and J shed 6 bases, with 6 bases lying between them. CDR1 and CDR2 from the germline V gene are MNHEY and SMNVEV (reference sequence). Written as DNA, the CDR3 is TGTGCCAGCAGTTTATCGTCCGTTCAGCCCCAGCATTTT. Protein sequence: CASSLSSVQPQHF.

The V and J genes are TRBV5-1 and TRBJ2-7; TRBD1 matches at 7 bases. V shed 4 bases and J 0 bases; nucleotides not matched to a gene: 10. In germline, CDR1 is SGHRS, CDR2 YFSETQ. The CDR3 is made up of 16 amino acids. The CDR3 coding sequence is TGCGCCAGCAGCCGTGACCAGGGGGTGAGCTCCTACGAGCAGTACTTC. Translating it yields CASSRDQGVSSYEQYF.

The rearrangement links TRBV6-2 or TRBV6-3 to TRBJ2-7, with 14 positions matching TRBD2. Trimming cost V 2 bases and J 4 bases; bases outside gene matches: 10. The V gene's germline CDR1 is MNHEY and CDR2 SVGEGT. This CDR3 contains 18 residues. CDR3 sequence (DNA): TGTGCCAGCAGTTACACACCCTTGGGACTAGCGGGGGAGTACGAGCAGTACTTC. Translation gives CASSYTPLGLAGEYEQYF.

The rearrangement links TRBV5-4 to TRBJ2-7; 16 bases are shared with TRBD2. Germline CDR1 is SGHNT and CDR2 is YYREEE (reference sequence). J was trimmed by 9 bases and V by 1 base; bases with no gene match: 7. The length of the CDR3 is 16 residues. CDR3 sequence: CASSLSGTSGGAGQYF. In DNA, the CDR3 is TGTGCCAGCAGCTTGTCAGGGACTAGCGGGGGGGCCGGGCAGTACTTC.

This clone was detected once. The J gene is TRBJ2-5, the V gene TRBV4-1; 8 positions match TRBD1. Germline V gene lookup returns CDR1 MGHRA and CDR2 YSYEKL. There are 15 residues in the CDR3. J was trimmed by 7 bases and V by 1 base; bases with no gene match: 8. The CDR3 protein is CASSQAAGTGGTQYF. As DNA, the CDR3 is TGCGCCAGCAGCCAAGCAGCCGGTACAGGGGGGACCCAGTACTTC.

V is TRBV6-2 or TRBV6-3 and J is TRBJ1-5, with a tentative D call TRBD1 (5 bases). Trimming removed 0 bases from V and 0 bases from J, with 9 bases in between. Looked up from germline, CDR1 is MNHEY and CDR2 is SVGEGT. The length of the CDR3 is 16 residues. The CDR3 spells CASSYSRGVSNQPQHF. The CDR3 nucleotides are TGTGCCAGCAGTTACTCGCGGGGGGTTAGCAATCAGCCCCAGCATTTT.